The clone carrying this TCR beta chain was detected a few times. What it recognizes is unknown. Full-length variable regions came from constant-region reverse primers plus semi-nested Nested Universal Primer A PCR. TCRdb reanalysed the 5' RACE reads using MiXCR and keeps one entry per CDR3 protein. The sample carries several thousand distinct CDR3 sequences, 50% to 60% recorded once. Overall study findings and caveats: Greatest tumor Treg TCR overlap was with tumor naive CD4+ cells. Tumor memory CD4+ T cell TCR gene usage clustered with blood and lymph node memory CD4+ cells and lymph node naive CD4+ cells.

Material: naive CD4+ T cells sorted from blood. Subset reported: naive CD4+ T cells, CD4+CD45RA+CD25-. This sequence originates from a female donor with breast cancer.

CDR3 region: CSARGDQVNSPLHF. Written as DNA, the CDR3 is TGCAGTGCTAGAGGGGATCAAGTAAATTCACCCCTCCACTTT. J is TRBJ1-6 and V is TRBV20-1, with unresolved D. CDR1 is DFQATT and CDR2 is SNEGSKA in the germline V gene (reference sequence). This CDR3 contains 14 residues. V lost 1 base and J 7 bases, leaving 11 bases between the germline ends.